One sample yielded the 4 T cell receptor beta chains listed below, sequenced in a study of T-cell memory formation after mild COVID-19. TCRdb passed the 5' RACE reads through MiXCR, listing each CDR3 protein once. The table lists 140,000 to 150,000 distinct CDR3 sequences, over 15% of them singletons. Sequences were obtained from PBMCs or a T cell subset sorted from them (not recorded which). These receptors were taken from an adult woman who had mild COVID-19 (a few samples of this study predate the infection). Cell type and time point are not known.

V and J are TRBV6-6 and TRBJ2-7; 9 nucleotides align to TRBD1. J was trimmed by 1 base and V by 4 bases; bases with no gene match: 8. This CDR3 has 16 amino acids. The V gene's germline CDR1 is MNHNY and CDR2 SVGAGI (reference sequence). The CDR3 bases are TGTGCCAGCAGTTCACGACAGGGGGAAGGGTCCTACGAGCAGTACTTC. Amino acids: CASSSRQGEGSYEQYF.

The chain carries TRBV11-3 and TRBJ2-4; perhaps D is TRBD1 or TRBD2 (5 bases each). Looked up from germline, CDR1 is SGHNT and CDR2 is YENEEA. V was cut by 8 bases and J by 6 bases, with 14 bases left in between. This CDR3 is built from 13 residues. CDR3 in amino acids: CASGITGTNIQYF. The CDR3 nucleotides read TGTGCCAGCGGAATAACCGGGACAAACATTCAGTACTTC.

This clonotype has only a few counts. This chain connects TRBV7-3 to TRBJ2-2, with D hard to call. The CDR3 has 13 residues. Germline loops: CDR1 SGHTA, CDR2 FQGTGA. V lost 2 bases, J lost 6 bases, and 7 bases lay in between. This chain's CDR3 is CASSLSLAGELFF. CDR3 in DNA: TGTGCCAGCAGCTTATCCCTAGCCGGGGAGCTGTTTTTT.

V is TRBV5-1 and J is TRBJ1-2, with 7 bases fitting TRBD1. Germline CDR1 reads SGHRS; CDR2 reads YFSETQ. The CDR3 spans 14 residues. J gave up 4 bases and V 6 bases, and 9 bases lay outside the gene matches. CDR3 amino acids: CASKVTGDVYGYTF. The CDR3 DNA sequence: TGCGCCAGCAAGGTCACAGGGGATGTCTATGGCTACACCTTC.